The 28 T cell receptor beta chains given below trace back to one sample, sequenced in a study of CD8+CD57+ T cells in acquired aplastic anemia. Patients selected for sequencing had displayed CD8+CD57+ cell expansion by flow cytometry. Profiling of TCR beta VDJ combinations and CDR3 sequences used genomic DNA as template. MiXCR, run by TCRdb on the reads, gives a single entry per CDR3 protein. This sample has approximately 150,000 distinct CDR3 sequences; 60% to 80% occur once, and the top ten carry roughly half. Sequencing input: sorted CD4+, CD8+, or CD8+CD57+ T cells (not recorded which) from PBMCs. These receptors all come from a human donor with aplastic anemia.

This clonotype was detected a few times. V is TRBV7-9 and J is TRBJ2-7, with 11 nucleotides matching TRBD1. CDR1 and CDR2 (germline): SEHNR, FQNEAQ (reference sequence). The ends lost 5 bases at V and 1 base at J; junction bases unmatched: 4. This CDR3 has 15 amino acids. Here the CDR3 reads CASSLGDRGSYEQYF. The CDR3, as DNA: TGTGCCAGCAGCCTAGGGGACAGGGGGTCCTACGAGCAGTACTTC.

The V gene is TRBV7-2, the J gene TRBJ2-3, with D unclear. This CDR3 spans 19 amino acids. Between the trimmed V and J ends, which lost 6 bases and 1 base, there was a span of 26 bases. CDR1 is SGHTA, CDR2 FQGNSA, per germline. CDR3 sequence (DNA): TGTGCCAGCAGTGACCCAGCCTCCTCAACAGAGTCGGGCACAGATACGCAGTATTTT. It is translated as CASSDPASSTESGTDTQYF. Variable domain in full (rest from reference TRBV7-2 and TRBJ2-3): GAGVSQSPSNKVTEKGKDVELRCDPISGHTALYWYRQSLGQGLEFLIYFQGNSAPDKSGLPSDRFSAERTGGSVSTLTIQRTQQEDSAVYLCASSDPASSTESGTDTQYFGPGTRLTVL.

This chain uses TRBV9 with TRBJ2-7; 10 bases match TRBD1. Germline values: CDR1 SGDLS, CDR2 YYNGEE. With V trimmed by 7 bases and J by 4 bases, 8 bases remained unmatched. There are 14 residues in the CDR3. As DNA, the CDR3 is TGTGCCAGCTCATACAGACAGGGGGCTTACGAGCAGTACTTC. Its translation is CASSYRQGAYEQYF. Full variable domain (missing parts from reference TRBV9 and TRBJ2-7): DSGVTQTPKHLITATGQRVTLRCSPRSGDLSVYWYQQSLDQGLQFLIQYYNGEERAKGNILERFSAQQFPDLHSELNLSSLELGDSALYFCASSYRQGAYEQYFGPGTRLTVT.

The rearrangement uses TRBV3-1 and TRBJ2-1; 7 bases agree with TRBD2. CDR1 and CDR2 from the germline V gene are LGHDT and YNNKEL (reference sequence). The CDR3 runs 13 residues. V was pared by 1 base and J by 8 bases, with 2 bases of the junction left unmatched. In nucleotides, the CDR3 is TGTGCCAGCAGCCAAGTGGGGGGGGATGAGCAGTTCTTC. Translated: CASSQVGGDEQFF.

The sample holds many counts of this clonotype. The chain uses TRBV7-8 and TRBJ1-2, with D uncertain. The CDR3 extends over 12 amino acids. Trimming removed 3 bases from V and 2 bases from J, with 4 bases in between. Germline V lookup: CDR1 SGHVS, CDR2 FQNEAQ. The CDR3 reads CASSFNNYGYTF. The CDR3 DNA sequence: TGTGCCAGCAGCTTTAACAACTATGGCTACACCTTC.

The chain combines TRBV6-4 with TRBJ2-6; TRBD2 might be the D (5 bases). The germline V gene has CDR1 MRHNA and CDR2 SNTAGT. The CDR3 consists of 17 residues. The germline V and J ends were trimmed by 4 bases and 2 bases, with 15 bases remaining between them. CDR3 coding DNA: TGTGCCAGCAGTGGCCTGGCGGGTGGCACTGGGGCCAACGTCCTGACTTTC. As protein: CASSGLAGGTGANVLTF.

The CDR3 loop reads CASSFGRHGGYTF. CDR3 nucleotide sequence: TGTGCCAGCAGTTTCGGCAGGCATGGCGGCTACACCTTC. The genes are TRBV27 and TRBJ1-2; no clear D gene. This CDR3 has 13 amino acids. The ends were cut back, 3 bases at V and 8 bases at J, with 13 bases in the middle. Germline assignment: CDR1 MNHEY and CDR2 SMNVEV (reference sequence).

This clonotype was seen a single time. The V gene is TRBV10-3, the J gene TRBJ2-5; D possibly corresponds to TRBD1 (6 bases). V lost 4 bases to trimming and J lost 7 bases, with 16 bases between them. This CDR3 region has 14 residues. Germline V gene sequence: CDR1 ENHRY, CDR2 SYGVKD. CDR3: CAISGQKGEGTQYF. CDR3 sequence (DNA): TGTGCCATCAGTGGGCAGAAGGGGGAAGGGACCCAGTACTTC.

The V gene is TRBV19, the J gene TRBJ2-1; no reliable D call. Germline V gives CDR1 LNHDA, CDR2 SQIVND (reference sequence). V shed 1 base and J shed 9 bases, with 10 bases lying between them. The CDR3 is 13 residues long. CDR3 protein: CASSIASWGEQFF. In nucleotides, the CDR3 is TGTGCCAGTAGTATAGCCTCCTGGGGTGAGCAGTTCTTC.

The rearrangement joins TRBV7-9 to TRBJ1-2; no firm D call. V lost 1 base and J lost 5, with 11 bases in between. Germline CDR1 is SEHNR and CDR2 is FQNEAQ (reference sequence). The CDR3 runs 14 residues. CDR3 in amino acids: CASSLGGRRYGYTF. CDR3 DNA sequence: TGTGCCAGCAGCTTAGGTGGCCGAAGATATGGCTACACCTTC.

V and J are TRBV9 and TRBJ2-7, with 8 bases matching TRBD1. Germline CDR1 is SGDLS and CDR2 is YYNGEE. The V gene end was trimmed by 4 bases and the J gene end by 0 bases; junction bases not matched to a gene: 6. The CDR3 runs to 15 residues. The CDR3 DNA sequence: TGTGCCAGCAGCTTCGGACAGGGTCTCTCCTACGAGCAGTACTTC. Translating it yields CASSFGQGLSYEQYF.

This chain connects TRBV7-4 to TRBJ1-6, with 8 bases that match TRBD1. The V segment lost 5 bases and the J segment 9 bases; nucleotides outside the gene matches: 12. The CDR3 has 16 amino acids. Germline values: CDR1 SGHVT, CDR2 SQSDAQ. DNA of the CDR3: TGTGCCAGCAGCAAGGACAGGGTTTTGACCGGTTCACCCCTCCACTTT. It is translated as CASSKDRVLTGSPLHF.

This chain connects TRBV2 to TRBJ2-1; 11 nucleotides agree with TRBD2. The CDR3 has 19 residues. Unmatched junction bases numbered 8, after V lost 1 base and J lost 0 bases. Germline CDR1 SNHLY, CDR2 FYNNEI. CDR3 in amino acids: CASSEGLAGGYNSYNEQFF. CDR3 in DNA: TGTGCCAGCAGTGAAGGTCTAGCGGGGGGCTACAACTCCTACAATGAGCAGTTCTTC.

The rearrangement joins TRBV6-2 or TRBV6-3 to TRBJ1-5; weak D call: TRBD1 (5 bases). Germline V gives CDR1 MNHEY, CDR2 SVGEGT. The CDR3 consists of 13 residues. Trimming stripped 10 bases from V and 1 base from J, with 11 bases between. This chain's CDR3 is CATETVSNQPQHF. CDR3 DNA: TGTGCCACGGAGACAGTGAGCAATCAGCCCCAGCATTTT.

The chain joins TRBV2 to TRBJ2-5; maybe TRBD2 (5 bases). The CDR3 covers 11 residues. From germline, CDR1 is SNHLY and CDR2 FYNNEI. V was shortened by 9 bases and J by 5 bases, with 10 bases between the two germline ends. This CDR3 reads CASVAWETQYF. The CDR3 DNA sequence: TGTGCCAGTGTAGCGTGGGAGACCCAGTACTTC.

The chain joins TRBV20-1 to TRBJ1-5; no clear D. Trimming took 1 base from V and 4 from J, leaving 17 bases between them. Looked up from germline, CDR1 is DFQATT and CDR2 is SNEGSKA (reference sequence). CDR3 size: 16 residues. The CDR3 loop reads CSARAVKPEFNQPQHF. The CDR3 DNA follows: TGCAGTGCTAGAGCCGTAAAACCAGAGTTTAATCAGCCCCAGCATTTT.

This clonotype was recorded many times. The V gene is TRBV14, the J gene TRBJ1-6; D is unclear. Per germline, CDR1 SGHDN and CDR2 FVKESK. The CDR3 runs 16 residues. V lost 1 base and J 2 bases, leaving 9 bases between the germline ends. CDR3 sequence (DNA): TGTGCCAGCAGCCAAGGCGGCGGTGCCTATAATTCACCCCTCCACTTT. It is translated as CASSQGGGAYNSPLHF.

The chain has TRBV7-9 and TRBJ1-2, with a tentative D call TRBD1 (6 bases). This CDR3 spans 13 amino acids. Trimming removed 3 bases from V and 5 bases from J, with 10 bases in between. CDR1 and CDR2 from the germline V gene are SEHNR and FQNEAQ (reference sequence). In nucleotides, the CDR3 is TGTGCCAGCAGCTTTGGCCAGGGGTATGGCTACACCTTC. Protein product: CASSFGQGYGYTF.

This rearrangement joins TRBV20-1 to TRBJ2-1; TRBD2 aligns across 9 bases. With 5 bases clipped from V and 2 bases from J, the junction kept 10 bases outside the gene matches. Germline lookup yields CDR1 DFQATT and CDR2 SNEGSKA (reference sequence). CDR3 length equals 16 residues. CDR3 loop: CSAGGIAGETYNEQFF. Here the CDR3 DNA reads TGCAGTGCTGGAGGCATAGCGGGAGAAACCTACAATGAGCAGTTCTTC.

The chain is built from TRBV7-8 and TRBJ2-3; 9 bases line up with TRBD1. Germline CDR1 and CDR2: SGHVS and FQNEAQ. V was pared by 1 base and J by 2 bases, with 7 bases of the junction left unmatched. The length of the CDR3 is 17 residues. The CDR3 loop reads CASSLGYRGPATDTQYF. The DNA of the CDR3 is TGTGCCAGCAGCTTAGGGTACAGGGGGCCCGCCACAGATACGCAGTATTTT.

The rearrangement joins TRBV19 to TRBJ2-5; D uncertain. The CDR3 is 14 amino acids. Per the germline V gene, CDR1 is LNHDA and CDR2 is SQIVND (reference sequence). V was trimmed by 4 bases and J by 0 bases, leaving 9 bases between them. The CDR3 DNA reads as TGTGCCAGTAGTAGCGTCTCCTACCAAGAGACCCAGTACTTC. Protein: CASSSVSYQETQYF.

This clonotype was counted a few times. The CDR3, as DNA: TGTGCCACCAGCACCGAGGGTAACTCCTACGAGCAGTACTTC. This translates into CATSTEGNSYEQYF. The V and J genes are TRBV15 and TRBJ2-7; maybe TRBD2 (5 bases). Germline V lookup: CDR1 LNHNV, CDR2 YYDKDF (reference sequence). The CDR3 length is 14 residues. With 4 bases removed from V and 0 bases from J, the gap between germline ends came to 10 bases.

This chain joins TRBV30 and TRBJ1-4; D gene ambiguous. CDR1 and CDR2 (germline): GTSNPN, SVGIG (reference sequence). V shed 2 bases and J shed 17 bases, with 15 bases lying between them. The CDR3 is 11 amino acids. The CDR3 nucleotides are TGTGCCTGGAGTACCGGAGGGCCTTGTTTTTTT. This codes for CAWSTGGPCFF. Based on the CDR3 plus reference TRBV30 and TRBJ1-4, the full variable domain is SQTIHQWPATLVQPVGSPLSLECTVEGTSNPNLYWYRQAAGRGLQLLFYSVGIGQISSEVPQNLSASRPQDRQFILSSKKLLLSDSGFYLCAWSTGGPCFFGSGTQLSVL.

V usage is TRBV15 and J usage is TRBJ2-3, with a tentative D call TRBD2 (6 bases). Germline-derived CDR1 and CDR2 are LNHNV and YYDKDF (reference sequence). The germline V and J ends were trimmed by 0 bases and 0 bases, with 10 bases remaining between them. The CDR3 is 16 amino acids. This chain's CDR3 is CATSRDRLASTDTQYF. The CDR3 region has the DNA TGTGCCACCAGCAGAGATAGGCTAGCGAGCACAGATACGCAGTATTTT.

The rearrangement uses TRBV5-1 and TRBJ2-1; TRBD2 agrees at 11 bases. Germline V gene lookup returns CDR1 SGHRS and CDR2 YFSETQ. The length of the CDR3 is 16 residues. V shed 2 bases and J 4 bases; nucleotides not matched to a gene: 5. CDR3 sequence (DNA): TGCGCCAGCAGCTTTGGACTAGCGGGCATGTACAATGAGCAGTTCTTC. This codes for CASSFGLAGMYNEQFF.

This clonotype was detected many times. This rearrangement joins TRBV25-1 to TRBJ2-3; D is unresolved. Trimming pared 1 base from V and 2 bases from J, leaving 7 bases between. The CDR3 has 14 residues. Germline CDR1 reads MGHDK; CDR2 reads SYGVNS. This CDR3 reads CASSEWQDTDTQYF. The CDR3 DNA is TGTGCCAGCAGTGAATGGCAGGACACAGATACGCAGTATTTT.

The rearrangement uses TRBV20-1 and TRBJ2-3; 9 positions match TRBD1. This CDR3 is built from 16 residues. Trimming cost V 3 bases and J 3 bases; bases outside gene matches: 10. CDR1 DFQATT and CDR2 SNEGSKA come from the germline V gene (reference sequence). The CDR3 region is CSASPPPGTGTDTQYF. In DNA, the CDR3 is TGCAGTGCTAGCCCTCCCCCCGGGACAGGGACAGATACGCAGTATTTT.

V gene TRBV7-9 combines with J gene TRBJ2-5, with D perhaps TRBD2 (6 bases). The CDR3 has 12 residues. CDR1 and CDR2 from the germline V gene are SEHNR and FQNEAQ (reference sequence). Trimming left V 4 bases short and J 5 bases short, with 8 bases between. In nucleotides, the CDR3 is TGTGCCAGCAGCTCTCTAGCGGAGACCCAGTACTTC. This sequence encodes CASSSLAETQYF. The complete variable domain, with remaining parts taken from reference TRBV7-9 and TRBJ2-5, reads DTGVSQNPRHKITKRGQNVTFRCDPISEHNRLYWYRQTLGQGPEFLTYFQNEAQLEKSRLLSDRFSAERPKGSFSTLEIQRTEQGDSAMYLCASSSLAETQYFGPGTRLLVL.